Detailed here is one T cell receptor beta chain. Some clones are missing from TCRdb's copy, which holds only in-frame ones; the method was immunoSEQ multiplex PCR. This sample yields roughly 70,000 clones, of which around 87% are seen a single time; 25% to 30% belongs to the top ten. This sample stems from a study of blood T cell repertoires in COVID-19. Across the whole study: Sample material is recorded as cDNA or gDNA derived from T cells, B-cell-depleted T cells, or PBMCs.

The CDR3 runs to 12 residues. Trimming at V came to 10 bases and at J to 4 bases, leaving 2 bases not matched to a gene. Sequencing used peripheral blood. The V and J genes are TRBV12-3 or TRBV12-4 and TRBJ2-2, with 8 nucleotides matching TRBD1. The TCR comes from a woman aged 80 or over with active or convalescent COVID-19. CDR3 protein: CATQGATGELFF. CDR3 in DNA: TGTGCCACCCAGGGGGCCACCGGGGAGCTGTTTTTT.